A selection of T cell receptor beta chains follows, all from one sample in a study of T cells in Graves' hyperthyroidism and ophthalmopathy. A single record per CDR3 protein comes from TCRdb applying MiXCR to the multiplex PCR reads. The sample records a few hundred thousand distinct CDR3 sequences, about 16% being singletons. Material for sequencing was blood. The source is a woman aged 25 to 39 with Graves' ophthalmopathy. The CDR3 runs from the conserved cysteine through the conserved F or W. Each record gives: CDR3 length, J gene, V gene, D gene, clone size, CDR3 DNA, CDR3 protein. The D gene is left open where the match is weak. Only some rows state a clone size, as once, few, many or a class for expanded clones.

17 | TRBJ2-3 | TRBV4-1 | TRBD2 | . | TGCGCCAGCAGCCAAGATCGCGTCGGGAGGGTCACAGATACGCAGTATTTT | CASSQDRVGRVTDTQYF
11 | TRBJ2-1 | TRBV29-1 | . | few | TGCAGCGAAGTCGTGTATTGGCGGCAGTTCTTC | CSEVVYWRQFF
13 | TRBJ1-2 | TRBV27 | TRBD1 | many | TGTGCCAGCAGTTTGGCGGGACAGCGCGGCTACACCTTC | CASSLAGQRGYTF
16 | TRBJ1-3 | TRBV20-1 | . | many | TGCAGTGCTACCACCTCCGGGGACATGGCTGGAAACACCATATATTTT | CSATTSGDMAGNTIYF
11 | TRBJ2-7 | TRBV20-1 | TRBD1 | many | TGCAGTGCAGGACAGGGATACGAGCAGTACTTC | CSAGQGYEQYF
16 | TRBJ1-1 | TRBV6-1 | . | many | TGTGCCAGCAGTCCTCTCGGTCGGGGAACAGGGACTGAAGCTTTCTTT | CASSPLGRGTGTEAFF
15 | TRBJ1-5 | TRBV4-3 | . | . | TGCGCCAGCAGCCAAGAGCTCAGGGGAAGTCAGCCCCAGCATTTT | CASSQELRGSQPQHF
15 | TRBJ2-1 | TRBV10-3 | TRBD2 | . | TGTGCCATCAGTGAATTGGGACTAGATATGAATGAGCAGTTCTTC | CAISELGLDMNEQFF
14 | TRBJ2-1 | TRBV20-1 | TRBD1 | many | TGCAGTGCTAGGATGGACAGGGCCTACAATGAGCAGTTCTTC | CSARMDRAYNEQFF
13 | TRBJ1-1 | TRBV12-3/TRBV12-4 | . | many | TGTGCCAGCAGTTTAGCGTCGAACACTGAAGCTTTCTTT | CASSLASNTEAFF
17 | TRBJ1-2 | TRBV7-2 | . | many | TGTGCCAGCAGCTTAGATTCGTCCGGGGGAACAATCTATGGCTACACCTTC | CASSLDSSGGTIYGYTF
15 | TRBJ2-5 | TRBV6-1 | . | many | TGTGCCAGCATTGAAGGAACGGGAGCTTGGGAGACCCAGTACTTC | CASIEGTGAWETQYF
13 | TRBJ1-1 | TRBV2 | TRBD1 | . | TGTGCCAGCAGTGAGGACAGGGTAACTGAAGCTTTCTTT | CASSEDRVTEAFF
14 | TRBJ2-7 | TRBV11-2 | TRBD1 | many | TGTGCCAGCAGCTTTGCCGGGACAGGGTTCGAGCAGTACTTC | CASSFAGTGFEQYF
15 | TRBJ2-2 | TRBV11-2 | . | few | TGTGCCAGCAGCCCCCCGGGGGCGAACACCGGGGAGCTGTTTTTT | CASSPPGANTGELFF
15 | TRBJ2-7 | TRBV9 | . | once | TGTGCCAGCAGCGAGGGGGGGGGCGGGCGCTACGAGCAGTACTTC | CASSEGGGGRYEQYF
14 | TRBJ1-4 | TRBV11-2 | TRBD1 | many | TGTGCCAGCAGCTTTAACAGGGGGCACGAAAAACTGTTTTTT | CASSFNRGHEKLFF
14 | TRBJ2-1 | TRBV20-1 | TRBD2 | . | TGCAGTGCCAGTACTAGCGGGAGGAGTCAGGAGCAGTTCTTC | CSASTSGRSQEQFF
14 | TRBJ2-7 | TRBV20-1 | TRBD2 | many | TGCAGTGCTAGAAAACTAGCGGGCTCCTACGAGCAGTACTTC | CSARKLAGSYEQYF
14 | TRBJ1-1 | TRBV6-2/TRBV6-3 | . | many | TGTGCCAGCACCCCCGCGGATCGGATCACTGAAGCTTTCTTT | CASTPADRITEAFF
14 | TRBJ1-3 | TRBV27 | . | . | TGTGCCAGCAGTTCCACCCAACCTGGAAACACCATATATTTT | CASSSTQPGNTIYF
15 | TRBJ1-3 | TRBV27 | . | . | TGTGCCAGCAGTTCCCATGGGGGCCCTGGAAACACCATATATTTT | CASSSHGGPGNTIYF
15 | TRBJ1-2 | TRBV7-2 | . | many | TGTGCCAGCAGCGGGCTAGGGACACTCGTCTATGGCTACACCTTC | CASSGLGTLVYGYTF
15 | TRBJ1-5 | TRBV12-3/TRBV12-4 | . | many | TGTGCCAGCAGTTTTGTGGGGGGCCATAATCAGCCCCAGCATTTT | CASSFVGGHNQPQHF
13 | TRBJ2-7 | TRBV20-1 | TRBD1 | . | TGCAGTGCTAGCGGGACAGGCATCTACGAGCAGTACTTC | CSASGTGIYEQYF
13 | TRBJ2-1 | TRBV3-1 | . | . | TGTGCCAGCAGCCAGTCGGGGACCGCAACCGGGTTCTTC | CASSQSGTATGFF
17 | TRBJ2-5 | TRBV20-1 | TRBD1 | . | TGCAGTGCCGCGGGCTCCGGGACAGGGAGGTTCGAAGAGACCCAGTACTTC | CSAAGSGTGRFEETQYF
14 | TRBJ2-7 | TRBV28 | TRBD2 | . | TGTGCCAGCGCCCAATGGAGGGGAGGGCTCGAGCAGTACTTC | CASAQWRGGLEQYF
13 | TRBJ2-7 | TRBV6-2/TRBV6-3 | . | many | TGTGCCAGCAGTTTTCGGTCTGGCTACGAGCAGTACTTC | CASSFRSGYEQYF
14 | TRBJ2-5 | TRBV30 | . | many | TGTGCCTGGACTGGACCCGGGAAATCAGAGACCCAGTACTTC | CAWTGPGKSETQYF
14 | TRBJ1-2 | TRBV27 | . | many | TGTGCCAGCAGTCTTACAGGCTTAAACTATGGCTACACCTTC | CASSLTGLNYGYTF
12 | TRBJ1-2 | TRBV19 | . | . | TGTGCCAGTAGTATGCGACAGGAGGGCTACACCTTC | CASSMRQEGYTF
15 | TRBJ2-7 | TRBV7-9 | . | many | TGTGCCAGCAGCTTAGCGTCAGGGGCTCTAGAAGAGCAGTACTTC | CASSLASGALEEQYF
18 | TRBJ2-3 | TRBV7-2 | TRBD1 | many | TGTGCCAGCAGCTTAGACGGATCAGGGACAGGGGGCATGAATACGCAGTATTTT | CASSLDGSGTGGMNTQYF
14 | TRBJ2-2 | TRBV20-1 | TRBD2 | few | TGCAGTGCTAGTTTAGCGGGATACACCGGGGAGCTGTTTTTT | CSASLAGYTGELFF
14 | TRBJ2-7 | TRBV28 | . | . | TGTGCCAGTACCCCAAATGGGCAGATCTACGAGCAGTACTTC | CASTPNGQIYEQYF
17 | TRBJ2-7 | TRBV4-2 | . | once | TGTGCCAGCAGCCAAGACCTCCTTGACAGCCCGATCAATGAGCAGTACTTC | CASSQDLLDSPINEQYF
17 | TRBJ2-3 | TRBV7-3 | . | few | TGTGCCAGCAGCCCTGGGGGAGGAAAATATCTCACAGATACGCAGTATTTT | CASSPGGGKYLTDTQYF
16 | TRBJ2-5 | TRBV11-2 | TRBD2 | many | TGTGCCAGCAGCTCAAAACTAGCGACCTACCAAGAGACCCAGTACTTC | CASSSKLATYQETQYF
17 | TRBJ1-1 | TRBV25-1 | . | . | TGTGCCAGCAGTCCCATACCCGGGACAAAAAGGGACCCTGAAGCTTTCTTT | CASSPIPGTKRDPEAFF
15 | TRBJ2-1 | TRBV6-1 | . | many | TGTGCCAGCAGTGCTCAGGGGAGCTCCTACAATGAGCAGTTCTTC | CASSAQGSSYNEQFF
14 | TRBJ2-3 | TRBV7-3 | . | . | TGTGCCAGCAGCTTAGGGAGTTTCTCAGATACGCAGTATTTT | CASSLGSFSDTQYF
18 | TRBJ2-7 | TRBV7-2 | . | . | TGTGCCAGCAGCTTAGGTGCGAAGGGGGGTTTTAGCTCCTACGAGCAGTACTTC | CASSLGAKGGFSSYEQYF
17 | TRBJ1-5 | TRBV7-2 | TRBD1 | once | TGTGCCAGCAGCTTATGGGGACAGGGGGCTGGCAATCAGCCCCAGCATTTT | CASSLWGQGAGNQPQHF
14 | TRBJ1-6 | TRBV25-1 | TRBD1 | . | TGTGCCAGCACCCAGGGGGCGTTTAATTCACCCCTCCACTTT | CASTQGAFNSPLHF